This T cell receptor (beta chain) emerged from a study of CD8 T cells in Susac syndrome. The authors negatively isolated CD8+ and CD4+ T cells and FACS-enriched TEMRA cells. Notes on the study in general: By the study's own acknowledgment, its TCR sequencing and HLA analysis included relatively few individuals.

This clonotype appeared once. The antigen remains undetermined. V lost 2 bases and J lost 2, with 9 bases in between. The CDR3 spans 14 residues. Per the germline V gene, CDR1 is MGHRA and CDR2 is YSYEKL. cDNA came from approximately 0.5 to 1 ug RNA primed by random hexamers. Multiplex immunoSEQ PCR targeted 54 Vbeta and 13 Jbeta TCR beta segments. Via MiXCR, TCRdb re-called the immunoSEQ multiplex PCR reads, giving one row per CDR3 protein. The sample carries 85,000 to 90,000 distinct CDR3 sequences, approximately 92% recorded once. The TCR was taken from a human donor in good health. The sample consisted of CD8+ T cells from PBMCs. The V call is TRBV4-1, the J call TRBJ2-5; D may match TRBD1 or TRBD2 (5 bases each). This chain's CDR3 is CASSQRGVQETQYF. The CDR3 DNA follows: TGCGCCAGCAGCCAAAGAGGGGTACAAGAGACCCAGTACTTC.